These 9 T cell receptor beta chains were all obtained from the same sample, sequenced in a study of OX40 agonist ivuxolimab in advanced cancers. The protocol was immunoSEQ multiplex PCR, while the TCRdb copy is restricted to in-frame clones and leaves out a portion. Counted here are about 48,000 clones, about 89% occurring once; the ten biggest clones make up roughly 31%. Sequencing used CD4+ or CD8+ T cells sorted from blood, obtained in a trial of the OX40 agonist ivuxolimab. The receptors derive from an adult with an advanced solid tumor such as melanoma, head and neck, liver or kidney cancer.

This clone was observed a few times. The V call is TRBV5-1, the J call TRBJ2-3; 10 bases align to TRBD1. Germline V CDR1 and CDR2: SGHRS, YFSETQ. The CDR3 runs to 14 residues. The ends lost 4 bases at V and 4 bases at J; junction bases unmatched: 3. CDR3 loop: CASSTGQGADTQYF. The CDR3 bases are TGCGCCAGCAGCACCGGACAGGGGGCAGATACGCAGTATTTT.

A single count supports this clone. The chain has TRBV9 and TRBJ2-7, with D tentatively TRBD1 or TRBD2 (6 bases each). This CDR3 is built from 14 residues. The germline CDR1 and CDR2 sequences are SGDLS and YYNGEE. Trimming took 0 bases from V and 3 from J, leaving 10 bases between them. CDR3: CASSVEEGGYEQYF. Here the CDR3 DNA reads TGTGCCAGCAGCGTAGAGGAGGGGGGCTACGAGCAGTACTTC.

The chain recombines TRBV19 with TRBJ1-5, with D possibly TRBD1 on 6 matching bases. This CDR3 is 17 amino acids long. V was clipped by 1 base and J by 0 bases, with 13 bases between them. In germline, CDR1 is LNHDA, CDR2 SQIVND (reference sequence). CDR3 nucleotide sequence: TGTGCCAGTAGTATAGGTTCTGGACAGTATAGCAATCAGCCCCAGCATTTT. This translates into CASSIGSGQYSNQPQHF. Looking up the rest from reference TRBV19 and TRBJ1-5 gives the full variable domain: DGGITQSPKYLFRKEGQNVTLSCEQNLNHDAMYWYRQDPGQGLRLIYYSQIVNDFQKGDIAEGYSVSREKKESFPLTVTSAQKNPTAFYLCASSIGSGQYSNQPQHFGDGTRLSIL.

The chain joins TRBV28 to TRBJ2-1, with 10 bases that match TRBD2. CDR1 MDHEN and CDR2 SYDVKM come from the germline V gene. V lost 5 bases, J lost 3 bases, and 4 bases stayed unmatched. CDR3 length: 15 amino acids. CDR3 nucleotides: TGTGCCAGCAGTCCCGGGACTAGCGTCTACAATGAGCAGTTCTTC. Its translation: CASSPGTSVYNEQFF.

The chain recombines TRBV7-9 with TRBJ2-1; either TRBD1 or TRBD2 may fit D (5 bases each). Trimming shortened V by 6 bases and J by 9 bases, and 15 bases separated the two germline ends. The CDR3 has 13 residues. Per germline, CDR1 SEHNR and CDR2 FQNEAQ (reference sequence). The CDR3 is CASSSGPTPEQFF. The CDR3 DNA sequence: TGTGCCAGCAGTTCGGGGCCGACACCTGAGCAGTTCTTC.

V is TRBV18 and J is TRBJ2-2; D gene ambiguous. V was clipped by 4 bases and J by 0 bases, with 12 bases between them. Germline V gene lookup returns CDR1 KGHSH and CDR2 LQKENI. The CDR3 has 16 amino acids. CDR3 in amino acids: CASSLDEVANTGELFF. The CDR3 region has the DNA TGTGCCAGCTCACTAGATGAGGTGGCGAACACCGGGGAGCTGTTTTTT.

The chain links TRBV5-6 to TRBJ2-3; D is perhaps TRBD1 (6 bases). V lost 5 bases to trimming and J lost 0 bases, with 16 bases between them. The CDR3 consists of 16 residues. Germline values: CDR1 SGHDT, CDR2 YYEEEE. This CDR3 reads CASSFGQLPSTDTQYF. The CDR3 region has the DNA TGTGCCAGCAGTTTTGGACAGCTTCCTAGCACAGATACGCAGTATTTT.

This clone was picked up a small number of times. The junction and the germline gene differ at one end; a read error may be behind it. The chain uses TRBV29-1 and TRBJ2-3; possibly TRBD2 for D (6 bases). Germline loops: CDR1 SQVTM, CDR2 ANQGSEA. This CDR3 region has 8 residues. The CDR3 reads CSVGWDSF. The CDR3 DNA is TGCAGCGTTGGGTGGGACTCTTTT.

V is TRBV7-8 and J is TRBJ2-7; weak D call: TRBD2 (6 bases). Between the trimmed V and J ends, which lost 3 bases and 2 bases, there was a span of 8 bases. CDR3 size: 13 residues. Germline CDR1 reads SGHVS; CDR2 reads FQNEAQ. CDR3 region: CASSFSGAYEQYF. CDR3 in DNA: TGTGCCAGCAGCTTTTCGGGAGCCTACGAGCAGTACTTC.